This entry features one T cell receptor (beta chain) sequence. Repertoires were sampled repeatedly during chemoradiotherapy. The data were obtained in a study of chemoradiotherapy in HPV16-positive cancers. V shed 0 bases and J shed 5 bases, with 15 bases lying between them. The CDR3 is 15 amino acids. Germline V gene sequence: CDR1 SGHDT, CDR2 YYEEEE. Data came from immunoSEQ multiplex PCR; TCRdb stores just in-frame clones and leaves some out. The data show about 16,000 clones, with roughly 90% seen just once and more than 2% held by the top ten. The sample was blood, taken from a patient who underwent chemoradiotherapy. This sequence originates from a human donor with HPV-associated anogenital cancer. The V and J genes are TRBV5-6 and TRBJ2-7; D gene uncertain. The CDR3: CASSLALTRSNEQYF. CDR3 DNA: TGTGCCAGCAGCTTGGCCCTGACGCGTTCGAACGAGCAGTACTTC. The variable domain in full, completed from reference TRBV5-6 and TRBJ2-7, reads DAGVTQSPTHLIKTRGQQVTLRCSPKSGHDTVSWYQQALGQGPQFIFQYYEEEERQRGNFPDRFSGHQFPNYSSELNVNALLLGDSALYLCASSLALTRSNEQYFGPGTRLTVT.